This T cell receptor beta chain was recovered during a study of blood T cell repertoires in COVID-19. Study-level information: Sources were T cells, B-cell-depleted T cells, or PBMCs; the material itself was cDNA or gDNA.

TCRdb's table, derived via immunoSEQ multiplex PCR, lists solely in-frame clones and lacks some. The data show approximately 170,000 clones, 88% seen once. V lost 4 bases, J lost 2 bases, and 8 bases stayed unmatched. This CDR3 is built from 15 residues. Germline CDR1 and CDR2: SGHNT and YYREEE (reference sequence). The sequence came from a man aged 30-40 years with acute or convalescent COVID-19. The chain uses TRBV5-4 and TRBJ2-5; 7 bases align to TRBD1. Sequenced input: peripheral blood. CDR3 residues: CASSHAPRGQETQYF. The CDR3 coding sequence is TGTGCCAGCAGCCACGCCCCCAGGGGGCAAGAGACCCAGTACTTC.